The clone carrying this T cell receptor beta chain was detected ten times or more. Its antigen is not known. The data stem from a study of tumor and adjacent non-tumor tissue in lung cancer. Broader study findings: TCR diversity was significantly greater in tumor than normal lung tissue.

TCRbeta libraries were built with three rounds of nested PCR, modified from ARM-PCR. In TCRdb, the multiplex PCR reads were re-called with MiXCR into one record per CDR3 protein. The data show about 80,000 distinct CDR3 sequences, over 55% seen once. The CDR3 spans 13 residues. Looked up from germline, CDR1 is MNHEY and CDR2 is SVGAGI. Trimming shortened V by 2 bases and J by 6 bases, and 8 bases separated the two germline ends. The template was RNA from unsorted bulk tissue. J is TRBJ1-5 and V is TRBV6-5; D ambiguous. The sequencing sample was made of lung tumor tissue. The clonotype comes from a woman aged 40 to 55 with non-small cell lung cancer. CDR3 residues: CASSYSPGQPQHF. The CDR3, as DNA: TGTGCCAGCAGTTACAGCCCCGGTCAGCCCCAGCATTTT.